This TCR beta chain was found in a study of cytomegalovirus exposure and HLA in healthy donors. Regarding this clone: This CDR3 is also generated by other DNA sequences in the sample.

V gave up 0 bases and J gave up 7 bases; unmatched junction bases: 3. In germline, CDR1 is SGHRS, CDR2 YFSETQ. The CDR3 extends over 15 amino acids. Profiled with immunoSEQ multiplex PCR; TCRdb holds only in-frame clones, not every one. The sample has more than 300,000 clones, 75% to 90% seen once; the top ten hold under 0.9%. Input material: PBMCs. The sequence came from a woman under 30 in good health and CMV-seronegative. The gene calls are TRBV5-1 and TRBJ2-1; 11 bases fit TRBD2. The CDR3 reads CASSLVPSGGNEQFF. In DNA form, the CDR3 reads TGCGCCAGCAGCTTGGTTCCTAGCGGGGGGAATGAGCAGTTCTTC.